The next 6 T cell receptor beta chains were all read from a single sample in a study of T-cell reconstitution after alpha-beta-depleted transplantation in children. Construction of the TCRbeta library involved unique molecular identifiers. Each CDR3 protein is one row after TCRdb ran MiXCR on the PCR reads. The sample carries 900,000 or so distinct CDR3 sequences, roughly 15% recorded once. The starting material was PBMCs, mostly from graft donor cells, obtained 360 days after TCRalphabeta/CD19-depleted stem cell transplant. Receptor source: a male patient between 5 and 17 years old who had a stem cell transplant for acute lymphoblastic leukemia, so the T cells may come from the graft donor.

As regards this clonotype: Relative to the germline gene, one junction end is altered; a read error may explain this. The chain has TRBV25-1 and TRBJ2-2, with 7 bases identical to TRBD1. Germline V gene lookup returns CDR1 MGHDK and CDR2 SYGVNS. CDR3 size: 15 residues. As DNA, the CDR3 is TGTGCCAGCAGTTTCGACAGGGTAAACACCGGGGAGCTGTATTTT. Translation gives CASSFDRVNTGELYF.

CDR3 sequence (DNA): TGTGCCACCAGCAGACAAAGGGAGTACGAGCAGTACTTC. It specifies CATSRQREYEQYF. The chain has TRBV15 and TRBJ2-7; TRBD2 is a possible D gene (5 bases). V lost 2 bases to trimming and J lost 4 bases, with 9 bases between them. Germline CDR1 is LNHNV and CDR2 is YYDKDF (reference sequence). There are 13 residues in the CDR3.

The sample holds a few counts of this clonotype. The chain joins TRBV29-1 to TRBJ1-5; 7 bases agree with TRBD1. The CDR3 totals 13 residues. V shed 4 bases, J shed 3 bases, and the junction held 3 bases outside the gene matches. Germline V gene lookup returns CDR1 SQVTM and CDR2 ANQGSEA. Written as DNA, the CDR3 is TGCAGCGTTGCCAGGGGGTACAATCAGCCCCAGCATTTT. It translates to CSVARGYNQPQHF.

The rearrangement links TRBV12-3 or TRBV12-4 to TRBJ1-3; TRBD1 is a possible D gene (5 bases). CDR3 length: 16 amino acids. Trimming shortened V by 6 bases and J by 4 bases, and 19 bases separated the two germline ends. CDR3 in DNA: TGTGCCAGCAGCCGCCGCCTTCTTCGGGGGGGAAACACCATATATTTT. Its translation is CASSRRLLRGGNTIYF.

V and J are TRBV5-1 and TRBJ2-1, with 11 bases that match TRBD1. Germline lookup yields CDR1 SGHRS and CDR2 YFSETQ. V dropped 4 bases and J dropped 7; count of bases not matched to a gene: 7. This CDR3 comprises 15 residues. The CDR3 DNA reads as TGCGCCAGCAGCCCCCGGGACAGGGGGGTGAATGAGCAGTTCTTC. Translated: CASSPRDRGVNEQFF.

The table lists this clonotype with many counts. One end of the junction is discordant with germline, which a read error may explain. The J gene is TRBJ2-2, the V gene TRBV5-1; TRBD1 might be the D (6 bases). This CDR3 spans 13 amino acids. CDR1 and CDR2 (germline): SGHRS, YFSETQ. The CDR3 sequence is CASSLTGTGELFF. The CDR3 DNA follows: TGTGCCAGCAGCCTTACAGGGACCGGGGAGCTGTTTTTT. Full variable domain (outside the CDR3, taken from reference TRBV5-1 and TRBJ2-2): KAGVTQTPRYLIKTRGQQVTLSCSPISGHRSVSWYQQTPGQGLQFLFEYFSETQRNKGNFPGRFSGRQFSNSRSEMNVSTLELGDSALYLCASSLTGTGELFFGEGSRLTVL.